The text below deals with one TCR beta chain. Its specificity is not known. The CDR3 extends over 16 amino acids. After removal of 4 bases from V and 2 bases from J, the junction contained 6 bases not matched to a gene. Germline V gene lookup returns CDR1 LNHDA and CDR2 SQIVND (reference sequence). The data derive from a study of beta chain features in type 1 diabetes. Turning to the study itself: The patient and healthy donor groups were comparable for age, gender and cell yields.

Reverse transcription of all isolated RNA meant that expressed TCRB transcripts were sequenced. About 3.57 million reads were obtained on average from naive, central memory and regulatory T cell samples. Repertoires were generated with immunoSEQ multiplex PCR, while TCRdb's copy carries only in-frame clones and drops some. The data contain 550,000 to 850,000 clones, around 15% of them singletons. Findings and caveats of the study: When Type 1 diabetes patients were examined, their TCRB CDR3s proved moderately but significantly shorter in all four CD4+ subsets. Sequencing from cDNA could over-represent high-TCR-expressing cells. When VDJ junctions were examined, type 1 diabetes patients showed fewer insertions and more deletions.

The clonotype comes from a man between 18 and 29 years old with type 1 diabetes. The rearrangement joins TRBV19 to TRBJ2-3; 10 bases agree with TRBD2. The sample was naive CD4+ T cells from blood. In nucleotides, the CDR3 is TGTGCCAGTAGTAGGCTAGCGGGGGCAGCCACAGATACGCAGTATTTT. Translated, it gives CASSRLAGAATDTQYF. Filled out from reference TRBV19 and TRBJ2-3, the complete variable domain reads DGGITQSPKYLFRKEGQNVTLSCEQNLNHDAMYWYRQDPGQGLRLIYYSQIVNDFQKGDIAEGYSVSREKKESFPLTVTSAQKNPTAFYLCASSRLAGAATDTQYFGPGTRLTVL.